One sample yielded the 30 T cell receptor beta chains listed below, sequenced in a study of blood T cells in healthy people across ages (dated by TCRdb to between 2014 and 2017). The method behind the library was 5' RACE. Instrument on record: Illumina HiSeq 2500. A second roughly 7 to 11 cycle PCR used a sample-barcoded 5' primer and a J-beta primer mix. TCRdb passed the public sequencing reads through fastp at Q25 and MiXCR, retaining productive beta sequences. Every CDR3 protein is listed once, alongside the most common genes and DNA of its rows. A total of about 600,000 distinct CDR3 sequences appear in this sample, around half of them only once. The ten largest make up roughly 24% of the sample. Material for sequencing was blood. These receptors originate from a man older than 75 in good health.

The genes are TRBV5-5 and TRBJ2-3, with TRBD2 matching 9 bases. CDR1 and CDR2 from the germline V gene are SGHKS and YYEKEE (reference sequence). V was pared by 2 bases and J by 1 base, with 14 bases of the junction left unmatched. The CDR3 loop spans 19 amino acids. The CDR3 sequence is CASSFIYSGGISGTDTQYF. For the CDR3, the DNA is TGTGCCAGCAGCTTCATCTATAGCGGGGGAATCTCTGGCACAGATACGCAGTATTTT.

The chain carries TRBV9 and TRBJ2-1, with D perhaps TRBD1 (6 bases). Germline V lookup: CDR1 SGDLS, CDR2 YYNGEE. CDR3 length: 12 residues. Trimming stripped 4 bases from V and 10 bases from J, with 12 bases between. The CDR3 is CASSPVGQEQFF. CDR3 DNA: TGTGCCAGCAGCCCAGTAGGACAGGAGCAGTTCTTC.

Only a few counts were recorded for this clonotype. This rearrangement joins TRBV20-1 to TRBJ2-1, with 8 bases matching TRBD2. Germline V gene data show CDR1 as DFQATT and CDR2 as SNEGSKA (reference sequence). After removal of 0 bases from V and 7 bases from J, the junction contained 8 bases not matched to a gene. The CDR3 runs to 15 residues. The CDR3 DNA is TGCAGTGCTAGAGATTGGGCGGGAGGAGTGAATGAGCAGTTCTTC. Amino acids: CSARDWAGGVNEQFF.

This clonotype was counted between two and nine times. The V and J genes are TRBV25-1 and TRBJ2-7; D might be TRBD1 (8 bases). Germline assignment: CDR1 MGHDK and CDR2 SYGVNS. This CDR3 has 15 amino acids. V dropped 5 bases and J dropped 0 bases, with 14 bases sitting between them. CDR3 DNA: TGTGCCAGCAGTACAGGGGGGGCTTCCTCCTACGAGCAGTACTTC. As protein: CASSTGGASSYEQYF.

This clonotype appeared many times. This chain connects TRBV6-6 to TRBJ2-3; D not resolved. Trimming took off 6 bases at V and 2 bases at J, with 15 bases between the two ends. CDR1 is MNHNY and CDR2 is SVGAGI in the germline V gene (reference sequence). This CDR3 is 15 amino acids long. The CDR3 coding sequence is TGTGCCAGCAGCCCAGACGGAGACCTCACAGATACGCAGTATTTT. It specifies CASSPDGDLTDTQYF.

The CDR3 DNA reads TGTGCCAGCAGCCAAGGCCGGACAGGGAATTCACCCCTCCACTTT. Protein: CASSQGRTGNSPLHF. The chain employs TRBV4-2 and TRBJ1-6; TRBD1 agrees at 8 bases. Per germline, CDR1 LGHNA and CDR2 YNFKEQ. CDR3 length: 15 amino acids. The junction had 3 bases not matched to a gene; V was cut back by 1 base and J by 7 bases.

This clonotype has a handful of counts. This chain joins TRBV7-9 and TRBJ2-7; 9 positions match TRBD1. CDR1 is SEHNR, CDR2 FQNEAQ, per germline (reference sequence). The CDR3 covers 15 residues. V dropped 1 base and J dropped 2; count of bases not matched to a gene: 3. The CDR3 DNA sequence: TGTGCCAGCAGCTTAGGGACAGGGGCAACCTACGAGCAGTACTTC. Its translation: CASSLGTGATYEQYF.

The chain carries TRBV29-1 and TRBJ2-1; 14 bases line up with TRBD2. Germline assignment: CDR1 SQVTM and CDR2 ANQGSEA. With 6 bases clipped from V and 13 bases from J, the junction kept 14 bases outside the gene matches. CDR3 size: 15 residues. The CDR3 protein is CSVSRTSGRRKRQFF. CDR3 coding DNA: TGCAGCGTATCCCGGACTAGCGGGAGGCGGAAACGTCAGTTCTTC.

This clonotype was detected only once. The chain uses TRBV7-2 and TRBJ2-3; D is perhaps TRBD1 (6 bases). Germline loops: CDR1 SGHTA, CDR2 FQGNSA. V was cut by 3 bases and J by 2 bases, with 15 bases left in between. The CDR3 contains 16 residues. The CDR3 spells CASSFRRTAITDTQYF. The CDR3, as DNA: TGTGCCAGCAGCTTCCGGCGGACAGCCATCACAGATACGCAGTATTTT. Full variable domain (rest looked up from reference TRBV7-2 and TRBJ2-3): GAGVSQSPSNKVTEKGKDVELRCDPISGHTALYWYRQSLGQGLEFLIYFQGNSAPDKSGLPSDRFSAERTGGSVSTLTIQRTQQEDSAVYLCASSFRRTAITDTQYFGPGTRLTVL.

This clonotype occurred a few times. The genes are TRBV20-1 and TRBJ2-3; D perhaps matches TRBD2 (5 bases). The CDR3 spans 15 residues. V gave up 6 bases and J gave up 2 bases, with 18 bases separating them. Germline CDR1 is DFQATT and CDR2 is SNEGSKA (reference sequence). The DNA for the CDR3 is TGCAGTGCCCCAGCGGCGGGCCTCCCCACAGATACGCAGTATTTT. Amino acids: CSAPAAGLPTDTQYF.

The rearrangement links TRBV28 to TRBJ2-5; 13 bases match TRBD2. The J call is uncertain, as TRBJ2-7 better fits the DNA end. The germline V gene encodes CDR1 MDHEN and CDR2 SYDVKM. The CDR3 is 15 residues long. The CDR3 sequence: CASSSGTSGAHEQYF. The DNA for the CDR3 is TGTGCCAGCAGTTCAGGGACTAGCGGGGCTCACGAGCAGTACTTC.

CDR3 DNA sequence: TGCAGTGCTAGAGATGGAGGACAGGGGGCTATGTATGGCTACACCTTC. It specifies CSARDGGQGAMYGYTF. The chain joins TRBV20-1 to TRBJ1-2; 11 bases match TRBD1. CDR3 length: 16 residues. V gave up 0 bases and J gave up 5 bases; unmatched junction bases: 8. Germline V CDR1 and CDR2: DFQATT, SNEGSKA (reference sequence).

This clonotype was counted once. The chain couples TRBV27 to TRBJ2-5; D not resolved. CDR3 length equals 17 residues. Per germline, CDR1 MNHEY and CDR2 SMNVEV (reference sequence). The germline V and J ends were trimmed by 0 bases and 11 bases, with 25 bases remaining between them. This CDR3 reads CASSLSAGPGLTYGQYF. The DNA for the CDR3 is TGTGCCAGCAGTTTATCGGCTGGACCAGGCCTGACCTACGGGCAGTACTTC.

A remark on this clonotype: A junction boundary mismatches the germline segment, possibly from a read error. The rearrangement joins TRBV6-6 to TRBJ1-2; TRBD1 might be the D (6 bases). Germline lookup yields CDR1 MNHNY and CDR2 SVGAGI (reference sequence). CDR3 length: 12 amino acids. CDR3 protein: CASNKGDYGYAF. DNA for the CDR3: TGTGCCAGCAATAAGGGGGACTATGGCTACGCCTTC.

This rearrangement joins TRBV2 to TRBJ1-6, with 9 nucleotides matching TRBD1. V gave up 5 bases and J gave up 10 bases; unmatched junction bases: 6. CDR1 is SNHLY, CDR2 FYNNEI, per germline. The CDR3 consists of 14 residues. CDR3 amino acids: CASSQRTGDSPLHF. CDR3 DNA: TGTGCCAGCAGTCAAAGGACAGGGGACTCACCCCTCCACTTT.

The V call is TRBV6-5, the J call TRBJ2-2; the match to TRBD2 covers 8 bases. With 7 bases clipped from V and 0 bases from J, the junction kept 4 bases outside the gene matches. The CDR3 covers 15 residues. Germline CDR1 is MNHEY and CDR2 is SVGAGI. CDR3 residues: CASTSGGANTGELFF. DNA of the CDR3: TGTGCCAGCACGAGCGGGGGAGCGAACACCGGGGAGCTGTTTTTT.

This chain joins TRBV30 and TRBJ1-1; D is unclear. Germline CDR1 reads GTSNPN; CDR2 reads SVGIG (reference sequence). The CDR3 is 12 amino acids. The V end lost 5 bases, the J end lost 3 bases, and 10 bases lay between the germline ends. CDR3 protein: CAWRRRDTEAFF. The CDR3 coding sequence is TGTGCCTGGCGGAGGAGGGACACTGAAGCTTTCTTT.

This clonotype was seen a handful of times. The chain couples TRBV6-6 to TRBJ1-2, with no clear D. Looked up from germline, CDR1 is MNHNY and CDR2 is SVGAGI (reference sequence). This CDR3 spans 13 amino acids. V lost 2 bases to trimming and J lost 8 bases, with 12 bases between them. The CDR3 DNA sequence: TGTGCCAGCAGTTACGGAGGTGGGCAAGGCTACACCTTC. Its protein is CASSYGGGQGYTF.

This clonotype turned up a few times. This sequence joins TRBV15 and TRBJ2-5; D unresolved. V was shortened by 1 base and J by 2 bases, with 8 bases between the two germline ends. The germline gives CDR1 LNHNV, CDR2 YYDKDF (reference sequence). The CDR3 is 14 amino acids. This CDR3 is CATSRVVGQETQYF. Written as DNA, the CDR3 is TGTGCCACCAGCAGAGTTGTCGGACAAGAGACCCAGTACTTC.

There are a few counts of this clonotype. The rearrangement uses TRBV7-2 and TRBJ2-3; D uncertain. CDR3 length: 15 amino acids. Germline CDR1 SGHTA, CDR2 FQGNSA. V lost 1 base to trimming and J lost 1 base, with 9 bases between them. CDR3 coding DNA: TGTGCCAGCAGCTTAGTAATCTCTCGCACAGATACGCAGTATTTT. Translation: CASSLVISRTDTQYF.

The genes are TRBV20-1 and TRBJ1-4; D uncertain. The V end was cut by 2 bases, the J end by 7 bases, with 8 bases between. The CDR3 totals 12 residues. Germline V gives CDR1 DFQATT, CDR2 SNEGSKA (reference sequence). CDR3 sequence reads: CSARPAVEKLFF. CDR3 DNA: TGCAGTGCTAGACCAGCCGTTGAAAAACTGTTTTTT.

The chain combines TRBV5-1 with TRBJ2-1, with 11 nucleotides matching TRBD2. The V and J ends lost 1 base and 6 bases, in that order; junction bases with no gene match: 6. The CDR3 contains 16 residues. The germline CDR1 and CDR2 sequences are SGHRS and YFSETQ. CDR3 bases: TGCGCCAGCAGCTTGAGATCAGGACTAGCGGGCAATGAGCAGTTCTTC. This translates into CASSLRSGLAGNEQFF.

The chain joins TRBV5-1 to TRBJ2-3; 7 nucleotides align to TRBD1. Germline lookup yields CDR1 SGHRS and CDR2 YFSETQ. The CDR3 consists of 13 residues. With V trimmed by 6 bases and J by 1 base, 2 bases remained unmatched. This chain's CDR3 is CASIGQGTDTQYF. Here the CDR3 DNA reads TGCGCCAGCATTGGACAGGGCACAGATACGCAGTATTTT. The whole variable domain, remainder taken from reference TRBV5-1 and TRBJ2-3, is KAGVTQTPRYLIKTRGQQVTLSCSPISGHRSVSWYQQTPGQGLQFLFEYFSETQRNKGNFPGRFSGRQFSNSRSEMNVSTLELGDSALYLCASIGQGTDTQYFGPGTRLTVL.

This chain joins TRBV28 and TRBJ2-1; 14 bases align to TRBD2. Unmatched junction bases numbered 7, after V lost 5 bases and J lost 10 bases. The CDR3 covers 15 residues. The germline V gene has CDR1 MDHEN and CDR2 SYDVKM. The DNA of the CDR3 is TGTGCCAGCAGTCCTGGGACTAGCGGGAGCCGGGAGCAGTTCTTC. This translates into CASSPGTSGSREQFF.

The J gene is TRBJ2-7, the V gene TRBV20-1; D call uncertain. The CDR3 sequence is 12 residues long. V gave up 5 bases and J gave up 0 bases, with 8 bases separating them. Germline assignment: CDR1 DFQATT and CDR2 SNEGSKA (reference sequence). The CDR3 DNA reads as TGCAGTGCTGTTGGTGCCTCCTACGAGCAGTACTTC. The encoded protein is CSAVGASYEQYF.

This chain connects TRBV7-2 to TRBJ1-2; D not certain. Germline V gene sequence: CDR1 SGHTA, CDR2 FQGNSA. The CDR3 consists of 12 residues. Trimming pared 1 base from V and 8 bases from J, leaving 8 bases between. As DNA, the CDR3 is TGTGCCAGCAGCTTAGGTCTGGGCGGCTACACCTTC. Amino acids: CASSLGLGGYTF.

The rearrangement uses TRBV14 and TRBJ2-5, with D tentatively TRBD1 (6 bases). The CDR3 spans 14 residues. The V gene's germline CDR1 is SGHDN and CDR2 FVKESK. V lost 4 bases and J lost 5, with 14 bases in between. CDR3 DNA sequence: TGTGCCAGCAGCCCCTCGACAGGTTGGGAGACCCAGTACTTC. Residues: CASSPSTGWETQYF. Full variable domain (remainder filled in from reference TRBV14 and TRBJ2-5): EAGVTQFPSHSVIEKGQTVTLRCDPISGHDNLYWYRRVMGKEIKFLLHFVKESKQDESGMPNNRFLAERTGGTYSTLKVQPAELEDSGVYFCASSPSTGWETQYFGPGTRLLVL.

This chain links TRBV20-1 with TRBJ2-1; a possible D gene is TRBD2 (6 bases). V was clipped by 6 bases and J by 10 bases, with 22 bases between them. This CDR3 region has 14 residues. The germline gives CDR1 DFQATT, CDR2 SNEGSKA (reference sequence). The CDR3 DNA reads TGCAGTGCGGATGGTAGGGGAGGTTATGGCGAGCAGTTCTTC. Its protein is CSADGRGGYGEQFF.

On this clonotype itself: One end of the junction is discordant with germline, which a read error may explain. V usage is TRBV7-3 and J usage is TRBJ2-5; TRBD1 aligns across 10 bases. The CDR3 is made up of 18 amino acids. The germline CDR1 and CDR2 sequences are SGHTA and FQGTGA. The CDR3 here is CTSSLGPKRQGAEETQYF. Here the CDR3 DNA reads TGTACCAGCAGCTTAGGGCCCAAAAGACAGGGGGCAGAAGAGACCCAGTACTTC. Using reference TRBV7-3 and TRBJ2-5 for the parts outside the CDR3, the full variable domain is GAGVSQTPSNKVTEKGKYVELRCDPISGHTALYWYRQSLGQGPEFLIYFQGTGAADDSGLPNDRFFAVRPEGSVSTLKIQRTERGDSAVYLCTSSLGPKRQGAEETQYFGPGTRLLVL.

This clonotype has just one count. This could be a read error, since a much larger clone is one nucleotide away. V is TRBV10-2 and J is TRBJ1-5; TRBD1 might be the D (6 bases). The germline V and J ends were trimmed by 0 bases and 7 bases, with 13 bases remaining between them. From germline, CDR1 is WSHSY and CDR2 SAAADI. This CDR3 has 15 residues. CDR3 region: CASSESGHRKQPQHF. The DNA of the CDR3 is TGCGCCAGCAGTGAGTCGGGACACCGGAAGCAGCCCCAGCATTTT.